These 25 T cell receptor beta chains came from one sample sequenced in a study of response to subunit inactivated influenza vaccine. TCRdb itself ran the RT-PCR reads through MiXCR, one entry per CDR3 protein. The data hold approximately 230,000 distinct CDR3 sequences, with 12% observed a single time. The sample was non-naive T cells sorted from PBMCs, taken less than 15 days before vaccination. The origin of the receptors is a man in his forties or fifties who received an inactivated influenza vaccine.

This clonotype turned up a few times. The chain carries TRBV29-1 and TRBJ1-2; tentative D call: TRBD1 (6 bases). Between the trimmed V and J ends, which lost 8 bases and 2 bases, there was a span of 21 bases. The CDR3 sequence is 15 residues long. CDR1 is SQVTM and CDR2 is ANQGSEA in the germline V gene. The CDR3 region has the DNA TGCAGCTCAAGGGGAGGGGACAAGGGGAACTATGGCTACACCTTC. Its translation: CSSRGGDKGNYGYTF.

In its sample, this clonotype was seen a few times. The rearrangement joins TRBV29-1 to TRBJ2-1; D possibly corresponds to TRBD1 (5 bases). CDR3 size: 14 residues. Between the trimmed V and J ends, which lost 3 bases and 1 base, there was a span of 10 bases. CDR1 and CDR2 (germline): SQVTM, ANQGSEA. DNA of the CDR3: TGCAGCGTTGATCGCCAGGGATCCTACAATGAGCAGTTCTTC. This translates into CSVDRQGSYNEQFF.

This clonotype was observed many times. The CDR3 region is CASRGGREVRSYGYTF. The CDR3 DNA reads as TGTGCCAGCAGGGGGGGCAGGGAAGTTAGGAGCTATGGCTACACCTTC. The chain uses TRBV28 and TRBJ1-2; possible D gene TRBD1, 6 bases. The CDR3 has 16 residues. Trimming cost V 6 bases and J 4 bases, with 21 bases left between them. Germline values: CDR1 MDHEN, CDR2 SYDVKM.

The V gene is TRBV5-1, the J gene TRBJ2-5; no firm D call. The V gene's germline CDR1 is SGHRS and CDR2 YFSETQ. The CDR3 totals 14 residues. V dropped 4 bases and J dropped 0 bases, with 10 bases sitting between them. CDR3 coding DNA: TGCGCCAGCAGCACGGACGTCTACCAAGAGACCCAGTACTTC. This translates into CASSTDVYQETQYF. Full variable domain (remainder filled in from reference TRBV5-1 and TRBJ2-5): KAGVTQTPRYLIKTRGQQVTLSCSPISGHRSVSWYQQTPGQGLQFLFEYFSETQRNKGNFPGRFSGRQFSNSRSEMNVSTLELGDSALYLCASSTDVYQETQYFGPGTRLLVL.

This clonotype has ten or more counts. This chain joins TRBV12-3 or TRBV12-4 and TRBJ1-2; 8 bases map to TRBD1. Germline trimming cut 4 bases from V and 6 bases from J; bases unmatched to any gene: 4. This CDR3 has 13 residues. Here the CDR3 reads CASSWGTGDGYTF. The CDR3 DNA reads TGTGCCAGCAGTTGGGGGACAGGCGATGGCTACACCTTC.

This clonotype was picked up many times. V is TRBV5-1 and J is TRBJ1-6; possible D gene TRBD1, 5 bases. This CDR3 region has 15 residues. The V gene's germline CDR1 is SGHRS and CDR2 YFSETQ. V was pared by 0 bases and J by 9 bases, with 13 bases between. CDR3 nucleotides: TGCGCCAGCAGCTTGGTAGGCAGGGAGAGTTCACCCCTCCACTTT. Its protein product is CASSLVGRESSPLHF.

This clonotype was seen a handful of times. The rearrangement uses TRBV20-1 and TRBJ2-4; D call uncertain. The CDR3 sequence is 10 residues long. The V end was cut by 6 bases, the J end by 8 bases, with 8 bases between. The germline gives CDR1 DFQATT, CDR2 SNEGSKA (reference sequence). This CDR3 is CSATRDIQYF. The CDR3 DNA follows: TGCAGTGCCACACGTGACATTCAGTACTTC.

This chain joins TRBV7-2 and TRBJ2-2, with D hard to call. Trimming took 1 base from V and 0 from J, leaving 3 bases between them. Per germline, CDR1 SGHTA and CDR2 FQGNSA. The CDR3 covers 14 residues. CDR3 DNA: TGTGCCAGCAGCTTAGTCCCGAACACCGGGGAGCTGTTTTTT. Translated: CASSLVPNTGELFF.

The CDR3 region has the DNA TGCAGTGCTAGCCCGAACAGGGGGCTAGGAAGCACTGAAGCTTTCTTT. Translating it yields CSASPNRGLGSTEAFF. The chain employs TRBV20-1 and TRBJ1-1; 9 nucleotides match TRBD1. From germline, CDR1 is DFQATT and CDR2 SNEGSKA (reference sequence). V dropped 3 bases and J dropped 4; count of bases not matched to a gene: 12. The CDR3 length is 16 residues.

This clonotype is termed medium-sized. The rearrangement links TRBV7-2 to TRBJ1-6; D may be TRBD1 (5 bases). Trimming stripped 1 base from V and 8 bases from J, with 12 bases between. This CDR3 region has 15 residues. Per germline, CDR1 SGHTA and CDR2 FQGNSA. CDR3: CASSLVAAGYSPLHF. In DNA, the CDR3 is TGTGCCAGCAGCTTAGTGGCTGCAGGGTATTCACCCCTCCACTTT.

Worth noting for this clonotype: At one end the junction does not follow the germline gene, possibly because of a read error. V and J are TRBV3-1 and TRBJ1-4, with a weak D call TRBD1 (6 bases). Germline assignment: CDR1 LGHDT and CDR2 YNNKEL (reference sequence). This CDR3 contains 15 residues. This CDR3 reads CASTQDRIAGTPTYF. CDR3 nucleotides: TGTGCCAGCACCCAAGATCGTATAGCGGGGACACCCACATATTTT.

This clonotype was counted at least ten times. This chain connects TRBV7-9 to TRBJ2-1, with 7 bases that match TRBD1. The V and J ends lost 1 base and 2 bases, in that order; junction bases with no gene match: 2. CDR3 length: 15 amino acids. CDR1 SEHNR and CDR2 FQNEAQ come from the germline V gene (reference sequence). CDR3 sequence reads: CASSLEGAPYNEQFF. In nucleotides, the CDR3 is TGTGCCAGCAGCTTAGAGGGGGCCCCCTACAATGAGCAGTTCTTC.

In its sample, this clonotype was seen a few times. V gene TRBV5-5 combines with J gene TRBJ2-7, with D maybe TRBD2 (6 bases). Germline lookup yields CDR1 SGHKS and CDR2 YYEKEE (reference sequence). V gave up 4 bases and J gave up 3 bases, with 14 bases separating them. CDR3 length: 14 residues. In DNA, the CDR3 is TGTGCCAGCAGCAAAAGCGGGTCGCTCTACGAGCAGTACTTC. Amino acid sequence: CASSKSGSLYEQYF.

This clonotype was recorded a few times. The chain is built from TRBV20-1 and TRBJ2-7; a possible D gene is TRBD1 (6 bases). The CDR3 covers 14 residues. From germline, CDR1 is DFQATT and CDR2 SNEGSKA (reference sequence). With 4 bases removed from V and 6 bases from J, the gap between germline ends came to 19 bases. The DNA for the CDR3 is TGCAGTGCTACCAAGGGGGTGAGACCCGCCGAGCAGTACTTC. This encodes CSATKGVRPAEQYF.

This clonotype was found a few times. The V call is TRBV6-2 or TRBV6-3, the J call TRBJ2-1, with 13 bases fitting TRBD2. The junction had 5 bases not matched to a gene; V was cut back by 6 bases and J by 6 bases. CDR3 length: 15 amino acids. Germline CDR1 and CDR2: MNHEY and SVGEGT. The CDR3: CASSLTSGRANEQFF. CDR3 bases: TGTGCCAGCAGCCTAACTAGCGGGAGGGCCAATGAGCAGTTCTTC.

The DNA for the CDR3 is TGTGCCAGCAGGGGACGGAACACAGATACGCAGTATTTT. Amino acid sequence: CASRGRNTDTQYF. The chain uses TRBV6-2 or TRBV6-3 and TRBJ2-3; D possibly matches TRBD1 or TRBD2 (5 bases each). The CDR3 totals 13 residues. The V end was cut by 6 bases, the J end by 2 bases, with 9 bases between. From germline, CDR1 is MNHEY and CDR2 SVGEGT.

The genes are TRBV10-3 and TRBJ1-5; D is uncertain. CDR1 is ENHRY, CDR2 SYGVKD, per germline. Trimming took 0 bases from V and 2 from J, leaving 8 bases between them. There are 15 residues in the CDR3. The CDR3 sequence is CAISESGFGNQPQHF. CDR3 nucleotides: TGTGCCATCAGTGAGTCAGGGTTCGGCAATCAGCCCCAGCATTTT.

This clonotype has a handful of counts. This sequence joins TRBV6-4 and TRBJ2-3; 7 bases are shared with TRBD1. The V and J ends lost 3 bases and 0 bases, in that order; junction bases with no gene match: 3. The length of the CDR3 is 15 residues. CDR1 is MRHNA and CDR2 is SNTAGT in the germline V gene. CDR3 protein: CASSEGTASTDTQYF. As DNA, the CDR3 is TGTGCCAGCAGTGAAGGGACAGCTAGCACAGATACGCAGTATTTT.

This clonotype was detected many times. The chain uses TRBV7-8 and TRBJ2-7; TRBD2 matches at 7 bases. Germline V gene lookup returns CDR1 SGHVS and CDR2 FQNEAQ. V lost 5 bases to trimming and J lost 4 bases; unmatched junction nucleotides: 8. The CDR3 length is 14 residues. CDR3 bases: TGTGCCAGCAGCGCGAGGGACTACCCTTACGAGCAGTACTTC. Translated: CASSARDYPYEQYF.

The chain couples TRBV4-3 to TRBJ2-7, with 8 bases identical to TRBD2. The CDR3 contains 15 residues. The V and J ends lost 1 base and 4 bases, in that order; junction bases with no gene match: 6. Germline CDR1 reads LGHNA; CDR2 reads YSLEER. The CDR3 spells CASSQGVAGTYEQYF. Written as DNA, the CDR3 is TGCGCCAGCAGCCAAGGGGTAGCGGGGACTTACGAGCAGTACTTC.

This clonotype has more than one count but fewer than ten. For the CDR3, the DNA is TGTGCCAGCAGCCCCGGGCTCCTCTCCTACGAGCAGTACTTC. Translating it yields CASSPGLLSYEQYF. The chain carries TRBV5-6 and TRBJ2-7; D is unclear. The CDR3 has 14 amino acids. CDR1 is SGHDT and CDR2 is YYEEEE in the germline V gene. Trimming left V 4 bases short and J 0 bases short, with 11 bases between. The full variable domain, with the rest looked up from reference TRBV5-6 and TRBJ2-7, is DAGVTQSPTHLIKTRGQQVTLRCSPKSGHDTVSWYQQALGQGPQFIFQYYEEEERQRGNFPDRFSGHQFPNYSSELNVNALLLGDSALYLCASSPGLLSYEQYFGPGTRLTVT.

The chain is built from TRBV7-2 and TRBJ2-5; possibly TRBD2 for D (5 bases). Deletions cut 1 base from V and 5 bases from J, with 14 bases between. This CDR3 spans 15 amino acids. Germline V CDR1 and CDR2: SGHTA, FQGNSA. The CDR3 reads CASSLGTYSGETQYF. CDR3 bases: TGTGCCAGCAGCTTAGGGACTTACTCGGGGGAGACCCAGTACTTC.

This clonotype showed up just a few times. The chain is built from TRBV7-9 and TRBJ2-1; D tentatively fits TRBD1 or TRBD2 (6 bases each). This CDR3 contains 17 residues. The V gene lost 2 bases and the J gene lost 0 bases, with 14 bases spanning the gap. CDR1 SEHNR and CDR2 FQNEAQ come from the germline V gene (reference sequence). The CDR3 nucleotides are TGTGCCAGCAGCTTATCCCCGGGGGCAGGCTCCTACAATGAGCAGTTCTTC. Protein: CASSLSPGAGSYNEQFF. The entire variable domain, with the rest obtained from reference TRBV7-9 and TRBJ2-1, is as follows: DTGVSQNPRHKITKRGQNVTFRCDPISEHNRLYWYRQTLGQGPEFLTYFQNEAQLEKSRLLSDRFSAERPKGSFSTLEIQRTEQGDSAMYLCASSLSPGAGSYNEQFFGPGTRLTVL.

Comments on this clonotype: The germline gene is not matched at one end of the junction; a read error may be the cause. V usage is TRBV28 and J usage is TRBJ2-7; weak D call: TRBD2 (6 bases). The CDR3 is 14 residues long. Germline V gene data show CDR1 as MDHEN and CDR2 as SYDVKM. Here the CDR3 reads CAGSRSPGENEQYF. CDR3 bases: TGTGCCGGCAGCCGATCCCCGGGAGAGAACGAGCAGTACTTC.

This clonotype was counted once. Compared with germline, one end of the junction differs, possibly owing to a read error. This chain connects TRBV7-9 to TRBJ2-7; TRBD1 matches 9 bases. This CDR3 is built from 14 residues. Germline V gives CDR1 SEHNR, CDR2 FQNEAQ (reference sequence). CDR3 sequence (DNA): TGTGCCAGCAGCCCCGGGACAGGGTCCTTCGAGCAGTACTTC. This gives the protein CASSPGTGSFEQYF.